These T cell receptor beta chains were read from a single sample in a study of T cells in Graves' hyperthyroidism and ophthalmopathy. Using its own MiXCR run on the multiplex PCR reads, TCRdb lists one record per CDR3 protein. The table has 300,000 to 450,000 distinct CDR3 sequences, under 15% seen once. The specimen was blood. The source is a woman aged 18-29 years with Graves' hyperthyroidism. The CDR3 runs from the conserved cysteine through the conserved F or W.

j_gene | v_gene | len | CDR3aa
TRBJ2-2 | TRBV20-1 | 14 | CSVQGVEDTGELFF
TRBJ2-5 | TRBV28 | 16 | CASSLAPTGGEETQYF
TRBJ1-4 | TRBV5-6 | 14 | CASSLVTWSEKLFF
TRBJ2-7 | TRBV28 | 12 | CASSGQHYEQYF
TRBJ1-1 | TRBV18 | 16 | CASSPRDRGANTEAFF
TRBJ2-5 | TRBV11-2 | 17 | CASSLFSLFDGEKTQYF
TRBJ1-6 | TRBV3-1 | 16 | CASSQEGVGQGSPLHF
TRBJ1-5 | TRBV9 | 17 | CASSVNKGGKSNQPQHF
TRBJ2-1 | TRBV7-9 | 16 | CASIYSGRLRVNEQFF
TRBJ2-7 | TRBV6-1 | 14 | CASSHLNQGDEQYF
TRBJ2-7 | TRBV30 | 13 | CAWSTDSAYEQYF
TRBJ2-7 | TRBV30 | 14 | CAWNTLGTSYEQYF
TRBJ2-3 | TRBV10-3 | 14 | CAIKKTGDSDTQYF
TRBJ2-3 | TRBV9 | 15 | CASSVAGTVADTQYF
TRBJ2-7 | TRBV6-2/TRBV6-3 | 17 | CASSYSVTDGRSYEQYF
TRBJ2-1 | TRBV4-2 | 14 | CASSYGETYNEQFF
TRBJ1-5 | TRBV6-1 | 20 | CASSYLPGTGSFYSNQPQHF
TRBJ2-7 | TRBV29-1 | 12 | CSVTTRNYEQYF
TRBJ1-5 | TRBV20-1 | 17 | CSAGPDNNSGGNQPQHF
TRBJ1-1 | TRBV7-9 | 15 | CASSSRAYEGSEAFF
TRBJ1-2 | TRBV29-1 | 14 | CSARDSWTRGGYTF
TRBJ2-2 | TRBV25-1 | 14 | CASSDLADTGELFF
TRBJ2-7 | TRBV20-1 | 17 | CSARSQRQGKGSYEQYF
TRBJ1-1 | TRBV4-1 | 15 | CASSQDPGARTEAFF
TRBJ2-7 | TRBV7-9 | 14 | CASTPAVTSYEQYF
TRBJ1-2 | TRBV10-3 | 15 | CAISGTGDPPYGYTF
TRBJ1-6 | TRBV18 | 15 | CASSPGGGGNSPLHF
TRBJ2-5 | TRBV4-3 | 13 | CASSPRPGETQYF
TRBJ2-7 | TRBV3-1 | 15 | CASSQEDRGRNEQYF
TRBJ2-7 | TRBV28 | 12 | CASSFSAYEQYF
TRBJ2-1 | TRBV5-5 | 17 | CASSPKAIAGGQGEQFF
TRBJ2-1 | TRBV7-8 | 14 | CASSFRKGVNEQFF
TRBJ2-1 | TRBV20-1 | 11 | CSAPGTNEQFF
TRBJ1-1 | TRBV10-3 | 13 | CAIRGQGNTEAFF
TRBJ2-1 | TRBV5-1 | 14 | CASSWAGQYNEQFF
TRBJ2-3 | TRBV6-2/TRBV6-3 | 14 | CASMGETSTDTQYF
TRBJ2-5 | TRBV7-6 | 14 | CASSLARTQETQYF
TRBJ1-5 | TRBV11-2 | 18 | CASSWGPTGDGIYQPQHF
TRBJ1-5 | TRBV6-2/TRBV6-3 | 16 | CASSYSIGGLEQPQHF
TRBJ2-2 | TRBV10-1 | 14 | CASSERLFTGELFF
TRBJ2-7 | TRBV28 | 16 | CASSSAGTGFSYEQYF